The 21 T cell receptor beta chains below were found in one sample sequenced in a study of OX40 agonist ivuxolimab in advanced cancers. The method was immunoSEQ multiplex PCR; TCRdb's version includes in-frame clones alone and lacks a portion of them. The sample shows about 58,000 clones, roughly four fifths of them seen only once. The sample was CD4+ or CD8+ T cells sorted from blood, taken in a trial of the OX40 agonist ivuxolimab. The source is an adult with an advanced solid tumor such as melanoma, head and neck, liver or kidney cancer.

The chain recombines TRBV6-6 with TRBJ2-2, with D unresolved. Trimming shortened V by 4 bases and J by 4 bases, and 10 bases separated the two germline ends. The CDR3 length is 14 residues. The germline CDR1 and CDR2 sequences are MNHNY and SVGAGI (reference sequence). The CDR3 nucleotides are TGTGCCAGCAGTTTTAGTAGGGCCACCGGGGAGCTGTTTTTT. Translating gives CASSFSRATGELFF.

This CDR3 reads CASSQALSPIGYGYTF. The CDR3 bases are TGTGCCAGCAGCCAAGCCTTGTCACCCATAGGGTATGGCTACACCTTC. The J gene is TRBJ1-2, the V gene TRBV4-2; the D is unclear. The CDR3 consists of 16 residues. The V and J ends lost 1 base and 5 bases respectively, with 17 bases between them. From germline, CDR1 is LGHNA and CDR2 YNFKEQ.

V usage is TRBV11-3 and J usage is TRBJ1-1, with D possibly TRBD1 on 6 matching bases. The CDR3 spans 16 residues. Germline CDR1 reads SGHNT; CDR2 reads YENEEA. The V and J ends lost 5 bases and 0 bases respectively, with 16 bases between them. The DNA of the CDR3 is TGTGCCAGCAGCCCCCGGGACACCCTTCTGAACACTGAAGCTTTCTTT. It codes for CASSPRDTLLNTEAFF.

The V gene is TRBV4-3, the J gene TRBJ1-1; D gene uncertain. Trimming removed 4 bases from V and 7 bases from J, with 13 bases in between. Germline V gives CDR1 LGHNA, CDR2 YSLEER. This CDR3 has 13 amino acids. The CDR3 bases are TGCGCCAGCAGCCGGCGCTCATCGGATGAAGCTTTCTTT. Amino acid sequence: CASSRRSSDEAFF.

This clone was found once. The genes are TRBV4-3 and TRBJ2-3; D perhaps matches TRBD2 (6 bases). The CDR3 spans 15 residues. Germline V CDR1 and CDR2: LGHNA, YSLEER. V was trimmed by 4 bases and J by 2 bases, leaving 13 bases between them. Written as DNA, the CDR3 is TGCGCCAGCAGCCCGTCGGGACTTGACACAGATACGCAGTATTTT. Its protein product is CASSPSGLDTDTQYF.

The sample holds one count of this clone. DNA of the CDR3: TGTGCCAGCAGCCATACTAGCGGGAGGAGGGCCGAGCAGTTCTTC. The encoded protein is CASSHTSGRRAEQFF. The rearrangement joins TRBV4-2 to TRBJ2-1; TRBD2 matches at 12 bases. Trimming at V came to 3 bases and at J to 10 bases, leaving 7 bases not matched to a gene. Germline loops: CDR1 LGHNA, CDR2 YNFKEQ. CDR3 size: 15 residues.

The V gene is TRBV19, the J gene TRBJ1-1; D uncertain. This CDR3 is built from 14 residues. With 0 bases removed from V and 1 base from J, the gap between germline ends came to 6 bases. Looked up from germline, CDR1 is LNHDA and CDR2 is SQIVND (reference sequence). This chain's CDR3 is CASSIDRGNTEAFF. The CDR3 coding sequence is TGTGCCAGTAGTATAGATCGGGGGAACACTGAAGCTTTCTTT.

V is TRBV19 and J is TRBJ1-2, with D unresolved. The V gene's germline CDR1 is LNHDA and CDR2 SQIVND (reference sequence). Trimming took off 1 base at V and 4 bases at J, with 13 bases between the two ends. CDR3 length: 15 amino acids. The DNA for the CDR3 is TGTGCCAGTAGTATAGCGGAGAGGGTCGCCTATGGCTACACCTTC. Residues: CASSIAERVAYGYTF.

V usage is TRBV2 and J usage is TRBJ1-2; D is perhaps TRBD1 (6 bases). This CDR3 comprises 14 residues. Germline lookup yields CDR1 SNHLY and CDR2 FYNNEI. The V and J ends lost 1 base and 8 bases respectively, with 14 bases between them. The CDR3 sequence: CASSEDRETRGYTF. CDR3 nucleotide sequence: TGTGCCAGCAGTGAAGACAGGGAAACAAGGGGCTACACCTTC.

This clone has more than one count but fewer than ten. The chain carries TRBV19 and TRBJ2-5; D is perhaps TRBD1 (5 bases). The CDR3 contains 13 residues. V was trimmed by 5 bases and J by 5 bases, leaving 12 bases between them. CDR1 is LNHDA and CDR2 is SQIVND in the germline V gene (reference sequence). CDR3 loop: CASSGQGRETQYF. In DNA form, the CDR3 reads TGTGCCAGTAGTGGTCAGGGTAGGGAGACCCAGTACTTC.

This clone was seen just once. The chain links TRBV28 to TRBJ1-1, with D unclear. Germline CDR1 and CDR2: MDHEN and SYDVKM. The CDR3 runs 14 residues. V was shortened by 2 bases and J by 0 bases, with 7 bases between the two germline ends. CDR3: CASSLLQLNTEAFF. In DNA form, the CDR3 reads TGTGCCAGCAGTTTACTACAGCTGAACACTGAAGCTTTCTTT.

The rearrangement uses TRBV6-5 and TRBJ2-5; TRBD2 aligns across 7 bases. The V and J ends lost 6 bases and 5 bases, in that order; junction bases with no gene match: 6. The germline gives CDR1 MNHEY, CDR2 SVGAGI. This CDR3 comprises 13 residues. CDR3 protein: CASSSGGRETQYF. The CDR3 nucleotides read TGTGCCAGCAGCTCGGGGGGACGGGAGACCCAGTACTTC.

The chain has TRBV14 and TRBJ1-1; possible D gene TRBD1, 5 bases. Per the germline V gene, CDR1 is SGHDN and CDR2 is FVKESK. Trimming pared 4 bases from V and 2 bases from J, leaving 11 bases between. The CDR3 has 14 amino acids. The CDR3 DNA sequence: TGTGCCAGCAGCCTGTTAGGGGTTAACACTGAAGCTTTCTTT. Translation gives CASSLLGVNTEAFF.

The rearrangement joins TRBV7-2 to TRBJ2-1; D gene uncertain. The CDR3 consists of 11 residues. The germline V gene has CDR1 SGHTA and CDR2 FQGNSA. Trimming took off 6 bases at V and 8 bases at J, with 8 bases between the two ends. CDR3 region: CASSQFDEQFF. Written as DNA, the CDR3 is TGTGCCAGCAGTCAATTCGATGAGCAGTTCTTC.

This clone was detected once. The chain combines TRBV11-3 with TRBJ2-5; tentative D call: TRBD2 (6 bases). Germline V gives CDR1 SGHNT, CDR2 YENEEA. Trimming shortened V by 4 bases and J by 4 bases, and 10 bases separated the two germline ends. The CDR3 totals 13 residues. The CDR3 spells CASSSEGRETQYF. The CDR3 nucleotides are TGTGCCAGCAGCTCGGAGGGTCGAGAGACCCAGTACTTC.

The chain combines TRBV6-6 with TRBJ1-6; unclear D gene. Trimming shortened V by 6 bases and J by 4 bases, and 7 bases separated the two germline ends. The germline V gene has CDR1 MNHNY and CDR2 SVGAGI (reference sequence). The CDR3 runs to 13 residues. The CDR3 DNA sequence: TGTGCCAGCAGCCTCGGGTATAATTCACCCCTCCACTTT. This sequence encodes CASSLGYNSPLHF.

The chain carries TRBV23-1 and TRBJ1-5, with a possible D match to TRBD1 (5 bases). TRBV23-1 counts as an open reading frame of uncertain function. The CDR3 has 16 residues. V gave up 0 bases and J gave up 3 bases, with 12 bases separating them. The CDR3 bases are TGCGCCAGCAGTCAATCTAAAGGGGCCGTCAATCAGCCCCAGCATTTT. Its protein is CASSQSKGAVNQPQHF.

Only a few counts were recorded for this clone. V gene TRBV30 combines with J gene TRBJ1-2; no firm D call. The CDR3 is 12 amino acids. Germline V gene sequence: CDR1 GTSNPN, CDR2 SVGIG (reference sequence). Trimming took off 1 base at V and 8 bases at J, with 11 bases between the two ends. This CDR3 reads CAWSERYRGYTF. DNA for the CDR3: TGTGCCTGGAGTGAGCGCTACCGCGGCTACACCTTC.

This chain connects TRBV9 to TRBJ2-5; 11 bases match TRBD2. The DNA end lines up better with TRBJ2-7; the J call may be wrong. CDR1 SGDLS and CDR2 YYNGEE come from the germline V gene. The CDR3 has 16 amino acids. Here the CDR3 reads CASSVGPSGGSYEQYF. CDR3 nucleotides: TGTGCCAGCAGCGTCGGTCCTAGCGGGGGGTCCTACGAGCAGTACTTC.

The chain uses TRBV5-1 and TRBJ1-1; D call uncertain. Trimming pared 0 bases from V and 2 bases from J, leaving 5 bases between. The CDR3 is 13 amino acids. Germline V gene lookup returns CDR1 SGHRS and CDR2 YFSETQ. The DNA for the CDR3 is TGCGCCAGCAGCTTGGAAGAAAACACTGAAGCTTTCTTT. Translation gives CASSLEENTEAFF.

The rearrangement uses TRBV25-1 and TRBJ2-1; no firm D call. The CDR3 spans 16 residues. Germline V lookup: CDR1 MGHDK, CDR2 SYGVNS. V shed 4 bases and J shed 0 bases, with 13 bases lying between them. DNA of the CDR3: TGTGCCAGCAGTGCTCTGACGGCTAGCTCCTACAATGAGCAGTTCTTC. Its protein product is CASSALTASSYNEQFF.